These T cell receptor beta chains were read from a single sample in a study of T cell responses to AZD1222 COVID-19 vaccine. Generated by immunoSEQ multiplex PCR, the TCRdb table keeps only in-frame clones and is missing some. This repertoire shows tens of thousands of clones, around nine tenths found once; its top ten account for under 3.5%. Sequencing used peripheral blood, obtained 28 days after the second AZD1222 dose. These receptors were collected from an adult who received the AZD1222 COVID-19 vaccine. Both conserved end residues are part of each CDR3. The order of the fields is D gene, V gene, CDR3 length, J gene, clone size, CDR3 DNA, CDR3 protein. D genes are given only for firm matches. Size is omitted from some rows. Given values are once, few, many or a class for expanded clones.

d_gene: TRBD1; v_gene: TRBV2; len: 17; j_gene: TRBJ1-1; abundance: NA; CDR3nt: TGTGCCAGCAGTGAAGGCTCGACCTTACAGGGGTTACCTGAAGCTTTCTTT; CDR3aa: CASSEGSTLQGLPEAFF
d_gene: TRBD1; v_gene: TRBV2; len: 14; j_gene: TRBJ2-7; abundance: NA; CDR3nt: TGTGCCAGCAATGTCGAGGACAGGATTTACGAGCAGTACTTC; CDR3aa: CASNVEDRIYEQYF
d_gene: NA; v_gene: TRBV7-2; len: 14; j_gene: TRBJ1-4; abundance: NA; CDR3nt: TGTGCCAGCAGCTTAGAACAGGGCAGGGAAAAACTGTTTTTT; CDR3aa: CASSLEQGREKLFF
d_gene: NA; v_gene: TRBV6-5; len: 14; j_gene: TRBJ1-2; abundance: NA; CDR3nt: TGTGCCAGCAGTCTGGTCGGGGGCGACTATGGCTACACCTTC; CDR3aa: CASSLVGGDYGYTF
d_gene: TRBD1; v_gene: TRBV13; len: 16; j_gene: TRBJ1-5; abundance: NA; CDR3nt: TGTGCCAGCAGCATCGGACAGGTATCTAGCAATCAGCCCCAGCATTTT; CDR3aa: CASSIGQVSSNQPQHF
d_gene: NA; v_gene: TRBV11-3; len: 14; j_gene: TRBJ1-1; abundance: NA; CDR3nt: TGTGCCAGCAGCCGGGACATCAGGTACACTGAAGCTTTCTTT; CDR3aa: CASSRDIRYTEAFF
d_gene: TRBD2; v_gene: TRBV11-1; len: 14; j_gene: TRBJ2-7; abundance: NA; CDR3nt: TGTGCCAGCAGCCGGACTAGCGGGGGGTACGAGCAGTACTTC; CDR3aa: CASSRTSGGYEQYF
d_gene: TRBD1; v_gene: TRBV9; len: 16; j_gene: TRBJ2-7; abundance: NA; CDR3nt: TGTGCCAGCAGCCCCTCCCGGACAGGGTCACCCTACGAGCAGTACTTC; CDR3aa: CASSPSRTGSPYEQYF
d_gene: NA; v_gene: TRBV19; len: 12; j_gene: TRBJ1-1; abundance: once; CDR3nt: TGTGCCAGTAGCTTTCTCGGGACTGAAGCTTTCTTT; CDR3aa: CASSFLGTEAFF
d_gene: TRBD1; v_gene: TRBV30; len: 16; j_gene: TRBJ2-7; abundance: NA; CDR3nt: TGTGCCTGGAGCTTGGGTAGGCAGGGGGATGGAGACGAGCAGTACTTC; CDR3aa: CAWSLGRQGDGDEQYF
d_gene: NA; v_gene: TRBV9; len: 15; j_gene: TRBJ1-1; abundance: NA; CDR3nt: TGTGCCAGCAGCGTAGAAGGGGGAAGTTGGACTGAAGCTTTCTTT; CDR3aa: CASSVEGGSWTEAFF
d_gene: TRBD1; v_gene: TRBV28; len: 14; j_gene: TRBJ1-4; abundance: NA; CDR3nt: TGTGCCAGTACCAGGCCGGGACAGGATGAAAAACTGTTTTTT; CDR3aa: CASTRPGQDEKLFF
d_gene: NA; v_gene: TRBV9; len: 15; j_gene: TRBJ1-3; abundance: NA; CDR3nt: TGTGCCAGCAGCCCGAGAGGGGATCCCGGAAACACCATATATTTT; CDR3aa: CASSPRGDPGNTIYF
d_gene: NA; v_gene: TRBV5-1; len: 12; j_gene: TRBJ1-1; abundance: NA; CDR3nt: TGCGCCAGCAGCTTGCAGGGCACTGAAGCTTTCTTT; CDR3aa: CASSLQGTEAFF
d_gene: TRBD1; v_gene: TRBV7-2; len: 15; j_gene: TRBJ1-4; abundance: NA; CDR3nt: TGTGCCAGCAGCTTTCCGGGACAGCAGAGTGAAAAACTGTTTTTT; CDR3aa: CASSFPGQQSEKLFF
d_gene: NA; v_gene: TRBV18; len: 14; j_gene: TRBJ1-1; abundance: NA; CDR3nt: TGTGCCAGCTCACCATCGGGTGAAGGCACTGAAGCTTTCTTT; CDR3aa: CASSPSGEGTEAFF
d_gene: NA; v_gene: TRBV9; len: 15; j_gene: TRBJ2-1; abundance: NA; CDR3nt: TGTGCCAGCAGCGTAGACGGGACTCATCACAATGAGCAGTTCTTC; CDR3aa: CASSVDGTHHNEQFF
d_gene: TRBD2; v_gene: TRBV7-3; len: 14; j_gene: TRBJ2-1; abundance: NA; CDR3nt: TGTGCCAGCCGCCCTAGCGGGGGGGCCCGTGAGCAGTTCTTC; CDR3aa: CASRPSGGAREQFF
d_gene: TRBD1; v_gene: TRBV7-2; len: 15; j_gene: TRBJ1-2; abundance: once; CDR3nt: TGTGCCAGCAGCTTGGGACAGACATCATTCTATGGCTACACCTTC; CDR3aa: CASSLGQTSFYGYTF
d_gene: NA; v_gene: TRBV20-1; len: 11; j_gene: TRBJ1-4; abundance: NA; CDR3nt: TGCAGTGCCAAGCTAGGGGAAAAACTGTTTTTT; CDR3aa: CSAKLGEKLFF
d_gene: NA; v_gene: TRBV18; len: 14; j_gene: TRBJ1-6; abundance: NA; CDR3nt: TGTGCCAGCTCACCCCAGGGGCCTGATTCACCCCTCCACTTT; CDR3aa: CASSPQGPDSPLHF
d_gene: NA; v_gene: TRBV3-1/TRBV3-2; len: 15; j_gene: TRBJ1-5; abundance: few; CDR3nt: TGTGCCAGCAGCCAAGATTCGGGAGTCGGCCAGCCCCAGCATTTT; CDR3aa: CASSQDSGVGQPQHF
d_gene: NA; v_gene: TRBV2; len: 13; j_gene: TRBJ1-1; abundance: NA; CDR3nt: TGTGCCAGCAGTGATCTACAGAACACTGAAGCTTTCTTT; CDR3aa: CASSDLQNTEAFF
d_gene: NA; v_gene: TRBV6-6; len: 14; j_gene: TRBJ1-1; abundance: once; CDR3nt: TGTGCCAGCAGTGCAGTCATGGGGAACACTGAAGCTTTCTTT; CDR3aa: CASSAVMGNTEAFF
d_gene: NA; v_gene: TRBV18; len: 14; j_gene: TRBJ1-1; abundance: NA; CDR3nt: TGTGCCAGCTCACCATACCCCCGGAACACTGAAGCTTTCTTT; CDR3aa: CASSPYPRNTEAFF
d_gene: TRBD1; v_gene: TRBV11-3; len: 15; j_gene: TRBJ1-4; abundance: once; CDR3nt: TGTGCCACCGCCCTGGGACAGGGTGAAGGAGAAAAACTGTTTTTT; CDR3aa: CATALGQGEGEKLFF
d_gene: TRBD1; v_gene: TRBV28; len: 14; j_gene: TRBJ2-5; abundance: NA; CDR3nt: TGTGCCAGCAGTCCAGGACAGGGATTGGAGACCCAGTACTTC; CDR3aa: CASSPGQGLETQYF
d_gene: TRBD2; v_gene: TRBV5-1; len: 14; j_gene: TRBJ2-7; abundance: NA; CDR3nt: TGCGCCAGCAGCTTGGATCTAGCGGGGATGGAGCAGTACTTC; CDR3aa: CASSLDLAGMEQYF
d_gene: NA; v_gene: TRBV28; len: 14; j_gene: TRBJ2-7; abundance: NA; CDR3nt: TGTGCCAGCAGTATCGCTGGAGAAACTTACGAGCAGTACTTC; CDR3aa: CASSIAGETYEQYF
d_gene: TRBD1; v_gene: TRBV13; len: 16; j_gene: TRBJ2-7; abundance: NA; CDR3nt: TGTGCCAGCAGCCGATCGACCACAGGGGATAGGCGCGAGCAGTACTTC; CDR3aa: CASSRSTTGDRREQYF
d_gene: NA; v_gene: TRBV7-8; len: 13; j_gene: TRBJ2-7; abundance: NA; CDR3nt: TGTGCCAGCAGCTTGACCCCGACCTACGAGCAGTACTTC; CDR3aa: CASSLTPTYEQYF
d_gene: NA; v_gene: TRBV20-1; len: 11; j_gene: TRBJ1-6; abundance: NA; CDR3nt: TGCAGTCCGGACGGGAATTCACCCCTCCACTTT; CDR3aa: CSPDGNSPLHF
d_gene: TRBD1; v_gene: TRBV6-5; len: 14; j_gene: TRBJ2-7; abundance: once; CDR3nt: TGTGCCAGCAGTTACTCGAGGGGGCCCTACGAGCAGTACTTC; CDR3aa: CASSYSRGPYEQYF
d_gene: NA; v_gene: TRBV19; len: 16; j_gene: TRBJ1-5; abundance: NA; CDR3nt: TGTGCCAGTAGTATTTTAGATAGGGCAGGGTCTCGGCCCCAGCATTTT; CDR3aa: CASSILDRAGSRPQHF
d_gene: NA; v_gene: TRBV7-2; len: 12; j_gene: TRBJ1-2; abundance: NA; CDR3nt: TGTGCCAGCAGCTTAGGGCTCTATGGCTACACCTTC; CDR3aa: CASSLGLYGYTF
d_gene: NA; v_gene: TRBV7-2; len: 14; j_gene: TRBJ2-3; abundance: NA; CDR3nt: TGTGCCAGCAGCTTAGCGCTTCAAGGGGCCACGCAGTATTTT; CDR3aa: CASSLALQGATQYF
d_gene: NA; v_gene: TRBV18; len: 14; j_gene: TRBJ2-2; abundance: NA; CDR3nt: TGTGCCAGCTCACCATCCCCGAACACCGGGGAGCTGTTTTTT; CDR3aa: CASSPSPNTGELFF
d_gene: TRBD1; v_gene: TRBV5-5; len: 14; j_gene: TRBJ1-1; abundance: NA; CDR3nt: TGTGCCAGCAGCCGGGACAGGGATTTCACTGAAGCTTTCTTT; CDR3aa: CASSRDRDFTEAFF
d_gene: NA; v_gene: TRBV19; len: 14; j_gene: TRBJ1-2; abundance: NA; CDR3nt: TGTGCCAGTAGTACTTCGACAGGCGACTATGGCTACACCTTC; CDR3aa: CASSTSTGDYGYTF
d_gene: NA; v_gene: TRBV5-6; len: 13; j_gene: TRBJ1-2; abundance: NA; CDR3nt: TGTGCCAGCAGCTTGGCAGGAGTCTATGGCTACACCTTC; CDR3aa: CASSLAGVYGYTF
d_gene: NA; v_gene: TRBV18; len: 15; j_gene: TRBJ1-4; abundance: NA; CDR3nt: TGTGCCAGCTCACCTAGCCAGGTCGGCGGTGAAAAACTGTTTTTT; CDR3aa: CASSPSQVGGEKLFF
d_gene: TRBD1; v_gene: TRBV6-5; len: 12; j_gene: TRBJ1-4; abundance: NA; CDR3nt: TGTGCCAGCAGGACGAGGGACAGTCATCTGTTTTTT; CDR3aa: CASRTRDSHLFF
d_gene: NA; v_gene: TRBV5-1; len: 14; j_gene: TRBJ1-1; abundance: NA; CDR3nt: TGCGCCAGCAGCTTGGCGGGGACGAACACTGAAGCTTTCTTT; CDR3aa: CASSLAGTNTEAFF